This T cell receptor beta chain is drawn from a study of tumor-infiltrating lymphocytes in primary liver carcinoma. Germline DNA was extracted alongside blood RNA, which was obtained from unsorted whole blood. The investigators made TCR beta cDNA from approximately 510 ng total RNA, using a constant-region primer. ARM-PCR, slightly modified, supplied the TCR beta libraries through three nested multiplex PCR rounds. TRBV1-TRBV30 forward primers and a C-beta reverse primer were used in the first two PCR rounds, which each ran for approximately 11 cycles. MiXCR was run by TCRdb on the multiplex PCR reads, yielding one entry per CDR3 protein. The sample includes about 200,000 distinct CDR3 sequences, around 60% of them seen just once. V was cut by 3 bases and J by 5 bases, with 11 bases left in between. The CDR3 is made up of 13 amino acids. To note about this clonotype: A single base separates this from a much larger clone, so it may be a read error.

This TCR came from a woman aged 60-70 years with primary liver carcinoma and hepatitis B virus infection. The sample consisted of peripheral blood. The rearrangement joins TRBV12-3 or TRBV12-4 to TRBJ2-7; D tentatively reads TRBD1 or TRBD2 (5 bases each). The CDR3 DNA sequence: TGTGCCAGCAGTTTCCTCCGGGACCACGAGCAGTACTTC. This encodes CASSFLRDHEQYF.